This passage covers 16 T cell receptor beta chains from one sample sequenced in a study of beta chain features in type 1 diabetes. The whole isolated RNA underwent reverse transcription, so sequencing captured expressed TCRB transcripts. Assay used: immunoSEQ multiplex PCR; TCRdb lists only in-frame clones, some missing. The data contain roughly 300,000 clones, approximately 9.7% of them singletons. Their antigens are not known. Overall study results and limits: Among all four CD4+ subsets, Type 1 diabetes patients had TCRB CDR3s that were moderately but significantly shorter.

Sequencing was done on a sample of central memory CD4+ T cells from blood. The receptor set was obtained from a man aged 25 to 40 with type 1 diabetes.

This clone was counted between two and nine times. The genes are TRBV4-3 and TRBJ1-6; 10 bases are shared with TRBD1. With 0 bases clipped from V and 10 bases from J, the junction kept 3 bases outside the gene matches. The CDR3 consists of 15 residues. Germline CDR1 and CDR2: LGHNA and YSLEER. CDR3 sequence: CASSQEGTGDSPLHF. The CDR3 bases are TGCGCCAGCAGCCAAGAGGGGACAGGGGACTCACCCCTCCACTTT.

V usage is TRBV7-2 and J usage is TRBJ1-1; D is undetermined. The CDR3 is made up of 14 amino acids. V was shortened by 2 bases and J by 6 bases, with 13 bases between the two germline ends. Germline loops: CDR1 SGHTA, CDR2 FQGNSA. The CDR3 coding sequence is TGTGCCAGCAGCTTACTGGGGAAGGTCGCTGAAGCTTTCTTT. This encodes CASSLLGKVAEAFF.

This clone was picked up many times. The CDR3 DNA reads TGTGCCAGCAGTGAAAGTAGGTCAGCCCATTCACCCCTCCACTTT. Protein: CASSESRSAHSPLHF. This sequence joins TRBV2 and TRBJ1-6; D unclear. Germline V CDR1 and CDR2: SNHLY, FYNNEI. The CDR3 length is 15 residues. Trimming took 2 bases from V and 8 from J, leaving 13 bases between them.

The chain is built from TRBV7-2 and TRBJ2-7, with D perhaps being TRBD1 or TRBD2 (5 bases each). Between the trimmed V and J ends, which lost 1 base and 5 bases, there was a span of 12 bases. The CDR3 has 14 amino acids. Germline V lookup: CDR1 SGHTA, CDR2 FQGNSA. CDR3 region: CASSLGLGRHEQYF. CDR3 DNA: TGTGCCAGCAGCTTAGGGCTGGGACGCCACGAGCAGTACTTC. Drawing the rest from reference TRBV7-2 and TRBJ2-7, the complete variable domain is GAGVSQSPSNKVTEKGKDVELRCDPISGHTALYWYRQSLGQGLEFLIYFQGNSAPDKSGLPSDRFSAERTGGSVSTLTIQRTQQEDSAVYLCASSLGLGRHEQYFGPGTRLTVT.

This clone was seen a handful of times. The rearrangement uses TRBV11-3 and TRBJ2-6; a possible D gene is TRBD2 (6 bases). Trimming removed 5 bases at V and 2 bases at J, with 10 bases between. The CDR3 spans 15 residues. Germline-derived CDR1 and CDR2 are SGHNT and YENEEA. The chain's CDR3 is CASSKGGPGANVLTF. DNA for the CDR3: TGTGCCAGCAGCAAAGGAGGGCCTGGGGCCAACGTCCTGACTTTC.

The chain couples TRBV6-6 to TRBJ1-2, with D unclear. Germline assignment: CDR1 MNHNY and CDR2 SVGAGI (reference sequence). Between the trimmed V and J ends, which lost 2 bases and 8 bases, there was a span of 12 bases. The CDR3 totals 13 residues. DNA of the CDR3: TGTGCCAGCAGTTACGAAGGACCAGCAGGCTACACCTTC. Encoded protein: CASSYEGPAGYTF.

This chain links TRBV13 with TRBJ2-5, with D tentatively TRBD2 (6 bases). The CDR3 length is 17 residues. V shed 3 bases and J shed 4 bases, with 21 bases lying between them. Per the germline V gene, CDR1 is PRHDT and CDR2 is FYEKMQ (reference sequence). CDR3 protein: CASSFRYLSAGTETQYF. In DNA form, the CDR3 reads TGTGCCAGCAGCTTTAGGTATTTGTCGGCGGGAACAGAGACCCAGTACTTC.

The chain carries TRBV29-1 and TRBJ1-1; D is possibly TRBD1 (5 bases). Trimming removed 0 bases at V and 3 bases at J, with 11 bases between. Germline V gives CDR1 SQVTM, CDR2 ANQGSEA. The CDR3 has 14 residues. CDR3 in DNA: TGCAGCGTTGAAGACCCAGCGGGGGACACTGAAGCTTTCTTT. This encodes CSVEDPAGDTEAFF.

The chain carries TRBV7-9 and TRBJ1-2, with 8 positions matching TRBD1. The junction had 4 bases not matched to a gene; V was cut back by 5 bases and J by 5 bases. From germline, CDR1 is SEHNR and CDR2 FQNEAQ (reference sequence). The CDR3 totals 13 residues. Written as DNA, the CDR3 is TGTGCCAGCAGCGAGACAGGGGAGTATGGCTACACCTTC. This sequence encodes CASSETGEYGYTF.

This clone was counted between two and nine times. The chain couples TRBV4-3 to TRBJ1-1; no clear D. CDR1 is LGHNA and CDR2 is YSLEER in the germline V gene. This CDR3 is built from 14 residues. V was clipped by 4 bases and J by 6 bases, with 15 bases between them. The CDR3 DNA follows: TGCGCCAGCAGCCTTGGGTTTGGACGGTCTGAAGCTTTCTTT. Translation: CASSLGFGRSEAFF.

The chain employs TRBV19 and TRBJ2-1, with 7 bases aligning to TRBD2. From germline, CDR1 is LNHDA and CDR2 SQIVND (reference sequence). The CDR3 length is 13 residues. V lost 8 bases, J lost 8 bases, and 9 bases stayed unmatched. CDR3 amino acids: CASGRALLDEQFF. DNA for the CDR3: TGTGCCAGTGGGAGGGCCCTACTAGATGAGCAGTTCTTC.

This clone turned up a few times. The chain carries TRBV5-1 and TRBJ1-1, with D possibly TRBD1 on 6 matching bases. V gave up 4 bases and J gave up 0 bases, with 10 bases separating them. Germline values: CDR1 SGHRS, CDR2 YFSETQ. This CDR3 has 14 residues. The CDR3 loop reads CASSRDNLNTEAFF. The CDR3 DNA reads TGCGCCAGCAGCAGGGACAATCTGAACACTGAAGCTTTCTTT.

This clone was seen a handful of times. The chain is built from TRBV6-5 and TRBJ1-6; TRBD1 agrees at 9 bases. This CDR3 region has 14 residues. J lost 9 bases, V lost 7 bases, and 7 bases had no gene match. Germline CDR1 MNHEY, CDR2 SVGAGI. CDR3 nucleotides: TGTGCCAGCACCTCCGGGACAGGGAGTTCACCCCTCCACTTT. It specifies CASTSGTGSSPLHF.

This clone was seen many times. The V and J genes are TRBV28 and TRBJ2-7, with D unresolved. Between the trimmed V and J ends, which lost 2 bases and 3 bases, there was a span of 8 bases. The length of the CDR3 is 13 residues. Germline values: CDR1 MDHEN, CDR2 SYDVKM. The CDR3 loop is CASSLGPGYEQYF. The CDR3 DNA is TGTGCCAGCAGTTTAGGGCCGGGCTACGAGCAGTACTTC.

This clone was detected only a few times. One end of the junction fails to match germline, which may point to a read error. The rearrangement uses TRBV7-7 and TRBJ2-5, with D maybe TRBD2 (6 bases). CDR1 SSHAT and CDR2 FNYEAQ come from the germline V gene (reference sequence). The length of the CDR3 is 14 residues. The CDR3 loop is CASSLGAGGETQYF. The CDR3 DNA is TGTGCTAGCAGCTTAGGAGCGGGTGGAGAGACCCAGTACTTC.

The table lists this clone with many counts. The chain is built from TRBV7-9 and TRBJ2-2; D is uncertain. This CDR3 has 14 residues. V shed 1 base and J shed 8 bases, with 11 bases lying between them. CDR1 is SEHNR, CDR2 FQNEAQ, per germline (reference sequence). In DNA, the CDR3 is TGTGCCAGCAGCTTAGTTGCCCAAGCAGGGGAGCTGTTTTTT. Translation gives CASSLVAQAGELFF. The whole variable domain, filled in from reference TRBV7-9 and TRBJ2-2, reads DTGVSQNPRHKITKRGQNVTFRCDPISEHNRLYWYRQTLGQGPEFLTYFQNEAQLEKSRLLSDRFSAERPKGSFSTLEIQRTEQGDSAMYLCASSLVAQAGELFFGEGSRLTVL.